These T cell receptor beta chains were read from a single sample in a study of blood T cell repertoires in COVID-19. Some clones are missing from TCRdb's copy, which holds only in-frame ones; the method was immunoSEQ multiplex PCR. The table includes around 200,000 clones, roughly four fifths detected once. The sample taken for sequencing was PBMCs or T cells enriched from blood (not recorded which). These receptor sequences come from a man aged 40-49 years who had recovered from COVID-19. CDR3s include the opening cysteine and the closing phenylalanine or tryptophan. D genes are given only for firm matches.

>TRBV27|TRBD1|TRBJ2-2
CASSLSTPRRGQGNTGELFF
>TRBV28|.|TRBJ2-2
CASRSTGNTGELFF
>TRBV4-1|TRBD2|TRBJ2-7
CASSQLAGGTYEQYF
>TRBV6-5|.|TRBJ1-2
CASSYSRDHYGYTF
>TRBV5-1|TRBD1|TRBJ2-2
CASSERTGNTGELFF
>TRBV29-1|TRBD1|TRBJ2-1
CSAPTGLFPNEQFF
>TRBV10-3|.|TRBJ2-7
CAISDPHRASYEQYF
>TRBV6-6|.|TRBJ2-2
CASSFLLAGDTGELFF
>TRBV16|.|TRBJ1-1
CASSQSSGVTEAFF
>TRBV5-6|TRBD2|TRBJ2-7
CASSLRGLVFYEQYF
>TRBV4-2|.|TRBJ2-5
CASSRHADSWEETQYF